Listed here are 17 T cell receptor beta chains from one sample, sequenced in a study of T cells in narcolepsy. Method: immunoSEQ multiplex PCR; TCRdb's copy keeps in-frame clones and lacks some. The sample carries about 32,000 clones, around 79% recorded once. Sequenced sample: memory (CD45RA-) CD4+ T cells from blood. Receptors originate from a human donor in good health.

The rearrangement uses TRBV18 and TRBJ2-7; D is undetermined. With 3 bases removed from V and 3 bases from J, the gap between germline ends came to 12 bases. CDR1 and CDR2 (germline): KGHSH, LQKENI. The CDR3 sequence is 14 residues long. This CDR3 reads CASSPIYSDYEQYF. As DNA, the CDR3 is TGTGCCAGCTCACCGATCTACAGTGACTACGAGCAGTACTTC.

There are a few counts of this clone. The V and J genes are TRBV6-5 and TRBJ2-2; TRBD1 aligns across 9 bases. The CDR3 is 13 residues long. Trimming removed 6 bases from V and 7 bases from J; junction bases left unmatched: 3. The germline V gene encodes CDR1 MNHEY and CDR2 SVGAGI. The CDR3 coding sequence is TGTGCCAGCAGGAGACAGGGGGACGGGGAGCTGTTTTTT. Residues: CASRRQGDGELFF.

The rearrangement joins TRBV27 to TRBJ2-2; D remains ambiguous. Trimming stripped 6 bases from V and 1 base from J, with 12 bases between. CDR1 is MNHEY and CDR2 is SMNVEV in the germline V gene (reference sequence). The CDR3 consists of 15 residues. The CDR3 protein is CASSAGLLNTGELFF. The CDR3 DNA reads as TGTGCCAGCAGCGCAGGCTTATTGAACACCGGGGAGCTGTTTTTT.

This clone was counted once. This chain joins TRBV5-1 and TRBJ1-1; possible D gene TRBD1, 5 bases. Germline CDR1 and CDR2: SGHRS and YFSETQ. This CDR3 has 15 amino acids. The ends were cut back, 6 bases at V and 0 bases at J, with 15 bases in the middle. The CDR3 reads CASTLEGLMNTEAFF. Here the CDR3 DNA reads TGCGCCAGCACCCTCGAGGGGCTGATGAACACTGAAGCTTTCTTT.

This clone was seen a single time. The V gene is TRBV15, the J gene TRBJ2-5, with 14 bases that match TRBD2. V trimming: 4 bases; J trimming: 2 bases; junction bases outside the gene matches: 3. Germline V gene sequence: CDR1 LNHNV, CDR2 YYDKDF (reference sequence). The length of the CDR3 is 16 residues. CDR3: CATSTGLAGAQETQYF. The CDR3 bases are TGTGCCACCAGCACGGGACTAGCGGGAGCTCAAGAGACCCAGTACTTC.

This rearrangement joins TRBV5-8 to TRBJ2-3; either TRBD1 or TRBD2 may supply D (6 bases each). Germline V lookup: CDR1 SGHTS, CDR2 YDEGEE. The CDR3 loop spans 15 amino acids. Deletions cut 4 bases from V and 4 bases from J, with 16 bases between. Here the CDR3 reads CASSQGRGGPDTQYF. The CDR3 DNA is TGTGCCAGCAGCCAGGGCAGGGGAGGCCCAGATACGCAGTATTTT. The full variable domain, in which reference TRBV5-8 and TRBJ2-3 provide the parts outside the CDR3, is EAGVTQSPTHLIKTRGQQATLRCSPISGHTSVYWYQQALGLGLQFLLWYDEGEERNRGNFPPRFSGRQFPNYSSELNVNALELEDSALYLCASSQGRGGPDTQYFGPGTRLTVL.

The chain is built from TRBV5-6 and TRBJ1-2; no reliable D call. This CDR3 has 14 amino acids. The ends were cut back, 2 bases at V and 2 bases at J, with 10 bases in the middle. CDR1 and CDR2 from the germline V gene are SGHDT and YYEEEE. DNA of the CDR3: TGTGCCAGCAGCTTCGTTGGCAGAAACTATGGCTACACCTTC. This encodes CASSFVGRNYGYTF.

The rearrangement joins TRBV6-4 to TRBJ2-7, with TRBD1 as a possible D gene (6 bases). The V gene lost 2 bases and the J gene lost 0 bases, with 8 bases spanning the gap. This CDR3 is built from 14 residues. Germline V gives CDR1 MRHNA, CDR2 SNTAGT. This chain's CDR3 is CASSDRGYSYEQYF. CDR3 sequence (DNA): TGTGCCAGCAGTGACAGGGGGTACTCCTACGAGCAGTACTTC.

The chain joins TRBV5-1 to TRBJ1-1; 9 nucleotides line up with TRBD1. Losses at the gene ends were 5 bases for V and 4 bases for J; bases not matched to a gene: 6. Germline V gives CDR1 SGHRS, CDR2 YFSETQ. This CDR3 is built from 14 residues. The CDR3 is CASSTGGAVTEAFF. CDR3 nucleotides: TGCGCCAGCAGTACAGGGGGCGCGGTCACTGAAGCTTTCTTT.

This chain uses TRBV27 with TRBJ2-1; TRBD2 agrees at 12 bases. CDR1 is MNHEY, CDR2 SMNVEV, per germline (reference sequence). This CDR3 region has 16 residues. V trimming: 8 bases; J trimming: 0 bases; junction bases outside the gene matches: 5. The CDR3 is CASGLAGYSSYNEQFF. DNA of the CDR3: TGTGCCAGCGGACTAGCGGGGTATAGCTCCTACAATGAGCAGTTCTTC.

The J gene is TRBJ2-7, the V gene TRBV6-5, with D possibly called TRBD1 or TRBD2 (5 bases each). The CDR3 is 12 amino acids. Germline CDR1 and CDR2: MNHEY and SVGAGI. The germline V and J ends were trimmed by 8 bases and 5 bases, with 13 bases remaining between them. CDR3 region: CASGTMQHEQYF. For the CDR3, the DNA is TGTGCCAGCGGGACGATGCAACACGAGCAGTACTTC.

This chain connects TRBV7-2 to TRBJ1-2; 7 bases align to TRBD1. V gave up 5 bases and J gave up 4 bases; unmatched junction bases: 4. Germline CDR1 is SGHTA and CDR2 is FQGNSA. This CDR3 contains 13 residues. In DNA form, the CDR3 reads TGTGCCAGCAGCCCTTCAGGGGGCTATGGCTACACCTTC. Protein sequence: CASSPSGGYGYTF.

The genes are TRBV11-2 and TRBJ2-6; D is unresolved. The germline V gene has CDR1 SGHAT and CDR2 FQNNGV. There are 15 residues in the CDR3. Deletions cut 2 bases from V and 0 bases from J, with 5 bases between. The CDR3 loop is CASSLLNSGANVLTF. In DNA form, the CDR3 reads TGTGCCAGCAGCTTATTGAACTCTGGGGCCAACGTCCTGACTTTC. The full variable domain, rest sourced from reference TRBV11-2 and TRBJ2-6, is EAGVAQSPRYKIIEKRQSVAFWCNPISGHATLYWYQQILGQGPKLLIQFQNNGVVDDSQLPKDRFSAERLKGVDSTLKIQPAKLEDSAVYLCASSLLNSGANVLTFGAGSRLTVL.

The chain is built from TRBV5-1 and TRBJ2-3, with a possible D match to TRBD1 (5 bases). The CDR3 sequence is 12 residues long. The germline CDR1 and CDR2 sequences are SGHRS and YFSETQ. Trimming took 4 bases from V and 4 from J, leaving 7 bases between them. This CDR3 is CASSTTADTQYF. DNA for the CDR3: TGCGCCAGCAGCACGACAGCAGATACGCAGTATTTT.

The V and J genes are TRBV5-1 and TRBJ1-1, with D unresolved. V gave up 4 bases and J gave up 4 bases, with 8 bases separating them. There are 12 residues in the CDR3. Germline assignment: CDR1 SGHRS and CDR2 YFSETQ. CDR3 DNA: TGCGCCAGCAGCCCCTTGGGCACTGAAGCTTTCTTT. Amino acids: CASSPLGTEAFF.

This clone was seen a few times. The V call is TRBV5-4, the J call TRBJ1-3, with a weak D call TRBD1 (5 bases). V was pared by 4 bases and J by 4 bases, with 18 bases between. The CDR3 is 16 residues long. Per the germline V gene, CDR1 is SGHNT and CDR2 is YYREEE (reference sequence). The CDR3 region is CASSPGQGLRGNTIYF. CDR3 bases: TGTGCCAGCAGCCCAGGGCAGGGCCTGAGAGGAAACACCATATATTTT.

V gene TRBV19 combines with J gene TRBJ1-4, with TRBD1 identical over 7 bases. The CDR3 is made up of 14 amino acids. The germline V gene has CDR1 LNHDA and CDR2 SQIVND (reference sequence). Trimming removed 5 bases from V and 7 bases from J; junction bases left unmatched: 7. DNA for the CDR3: TGTGCCAGTAGTTTGACAGGGATGGGTGAAAAACTGTTTTTT. As protein: CASSLTGMGEKLFF.